This TCR beta chain came from a study of T cells in Graves' hyperthyroidism and ophthalmopathy. Study context: Pretreatment peripheral blood was obtained at initial diagnosis.

Those with hyperthyroidism were 18 to 65 years old, newly diagnosed, and ill for under 2 months. The source of the PBMCs was 10 ml of fresh peripheral blood. The source material, RNA transcripts, was used to amplify TCR beta CDR3 regions. The HTBI primer set drove a first-round RT-PCR of the TCR CDR3. TCRdb fed the multiplex PCR reads into MiXCR, producing one record per CDR3 protein. The sample contains about 570,000 distinct CDR3 sequences, less than 15% of which appear only once. The germline V gene encodes CDR1 MDHEN and CDR2 SYDVKM. The CDR3 extends over 14 amino acids. Trimming cost V 4 bases and J 6 bases; bases outside gene matches: 4. This clonotype was seen more than once but under ten times.

Sequencing was performed on blood. This clonotype originated in a woman aged 40 to 50 with Graves' hyperthyroidism. This chain connects TRBV28 to TRBJ2-1; 9 nucleotides match TRBD1. The CDR3 reads CASSSRQGGNEQFF. For the CDR3, the DNA is TGTGCCAGCAGTTCCCGACAGGGGGGCAATGAGCAGTTCTTC.